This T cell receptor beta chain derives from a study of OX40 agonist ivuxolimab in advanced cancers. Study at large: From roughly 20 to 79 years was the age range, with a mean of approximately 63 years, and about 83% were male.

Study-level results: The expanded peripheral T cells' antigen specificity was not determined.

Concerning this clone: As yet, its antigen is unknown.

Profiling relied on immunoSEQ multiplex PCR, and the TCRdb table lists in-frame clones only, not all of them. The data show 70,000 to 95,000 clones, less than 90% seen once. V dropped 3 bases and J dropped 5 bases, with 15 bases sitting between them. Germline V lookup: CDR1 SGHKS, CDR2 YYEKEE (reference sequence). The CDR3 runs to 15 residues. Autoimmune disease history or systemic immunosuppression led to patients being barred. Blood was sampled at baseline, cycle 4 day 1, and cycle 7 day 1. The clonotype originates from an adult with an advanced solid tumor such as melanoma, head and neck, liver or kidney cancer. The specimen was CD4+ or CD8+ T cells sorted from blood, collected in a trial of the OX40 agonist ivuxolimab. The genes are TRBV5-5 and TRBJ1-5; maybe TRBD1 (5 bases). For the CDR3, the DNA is TGTGCCAGCAGCTGGAGTTCGACAGATGATCAGCCCCAGCATTTT. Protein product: CASSWSSTDDQPQHF. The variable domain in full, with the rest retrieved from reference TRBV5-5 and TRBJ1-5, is DAGVTQSPTHLIKTRGQQVTLRCSPISGHKSVSWYQQVLGQGPQFIFQYYEKEERGRGNFPDRFSARQFPNYSSELNVNALLLGDSALYLCASSWSSTDDQPQHFGDGTRLSIL.